These 16 T cell receptor beta chains originate from one sample sequenced in a study of T cells in Graves' hyperthyroidism and ophthalmopathy. RNA transcripts served as the template for amplifying TCR beta CDR3 regions. An initial round of RT-PCR targeting the TCR CDR3 relied on the HTBI primer set. TCRdb redid the calling of the multiplex PCR reads with MiXCR, one entry per CDR3 protein. The table lists 45,000 to 55,000 distinct CDR3 sequences, roughly 50% of them singletons. Specimen: peripheral blood or thyroid tissue (not recorded which). Every receptor here comes from a man younger than 30 with Graves' hyperthyroidism.

The genes are TRBV29-1 and TRBJ1-2; D may be TRBD1 (5 bases). The germline gives CDR1 SQVTM, CDR2 ANQGSEA. V lost 6 bases, J lost 5 bases, and 16 bases lay in between. There are 13 residues in the CDR3. As DNA, the CDR3 is TGCAGCGTAGTTGGAGACAGAGAGTATGGCTACACCTTC. Amino acids: CSVVGDREYGYTF.

This clonotype was counted once. The rearrangement joins TRBV7-2 to TRBJ2-5; 8 nucleotides align to TRBD1. The germline V gene encodes CDR1 SGHTA and CDR2 FQGNSA. The CDR3 sequence is 13 residues long. The junction had 4 bases not matched to a gene; V was cut back by 6 bases and J by 4 bases. CDR3 amino acids: CASRDRGAETQYF. In DNA form, the CDR3 reads TGTGCCAGCAGAGACAGGGGCGCAGAGACCCAGTACTTC. The entire variable domain, with the rest obtained from reference TRBV7-2 and TRBJ2-5, is as follows: GAGVSQSPSNKVTEKGKDVELRCDPISGHTALYWYRQSLGQGLEFLIYFQGNSAPDKSGLPSDRFSAERTGGSVSTLTIQRTQQEDSAVYLCASRDRGAETQYFGPGTRLLVL.

This chain joins TRBV2 and TRBJ1-1, with D perhaps matching TRBD1 (6 bases). The CDR3 runs to 14 residues. Germline CDR1 is SNHLY and CDR2 is FYNNEI. V was cut by 10 bases and J by 0 bases, with 15 bases left in between. Written as DNA, the CDR3 is TGTGCCAAGCTGAGGGGGAGCATGAACACTGAAGCTTTCTTT. It is translated as CAKLRGSMNTEAFF.

V usage is TRBV2 and J usage is TRBJ2-5, with 9 bases matching TRBD2. The length of the CDR3 is 14 residues. Germline V CDR1 and CDR2: SNHLY, FYNNEI. V was pared by 4 bases and J by 5 bases, with 5 bases of the junction left unmatched. Here the CDR3 reads CASSVASGAETQYF. The CDR3 region has the DNA TGTGCCAGCAGTGTGGCTAGCGGGGCGGAGACCCAGTACTTC.

This clonotype has a count of ten or more. The gene calls are TRBV9 and TRBJ2-3, with TRBD2 matching over 10 bases. CDR3 length: 17 residues. CDR1 is SGDLS and CDR2 is YYNGEE in the germline V gene. Trimming at V came to 0 bases and at J to 4 bases, leaving 8 bases not matched to a gene. CDR3 nucleotide sequence: TGTGCCAGCAGCGTAGCCACAGCGGGAGGGCCTGCAGATACGCAGTATTTT. Translating it yields CASSVATAGGPADTQYF.

As for this clonotype: At one end, the junction sequence differs from germline, possibly due to a read error. The CDR3 nucleotides are TGCGTCAGCAGCTTCTGGGACAGGGCAGAGACCCAGTACTTC. It codes for CVSSFWDRAETQYF. V and J are TRBV5-1 and TRBJ2-5; TRBD1 matches at 9 bases. The germline CDR1 and CDR2 sequences are SGHRS and YFSETQ. This CDR3 has 14 amino acids.

This clonotype has a count of ten or more. CDR3 region: CASSLRNAPNTEAFF. The DNA for the CDR3 is TGTGCCAGCAGCTTACGGAACGCTCCGAACACTGAAGCTTTCTTT. The V and J genes are TRBV7-2 and TRBJ1-1; no clear D gene. The CDR3 has 15 amino acids. The V gene's germline CDR1 is SGHTA and CDR2 FQGNSA. The V end was cut by 2 bases, the J end by 1 base, with 11 bases between.

A note on this clonotype: The limits of the CDR3 on the DNA are not certain, so only TCRdb's listed CDR3 is given. The rearrangement links TRBV15 to TRBJ1-1. The CDR3 adds up to 15 amino acids, both ends counted. Germline CDR1 LNHNV, CDR2 YYDKDF (reference sequence). CDR3 amino acids: CATCSASAGNTEAFF.

The rearrangement links TRBV7-8 to TRBJ2-5; 9 positions agree with TRBD2. The V gene's germline CDR1 is SGHVS and CDR2 FQNEAQ. Trimming at V came to 6 bases and at J to 0 bases, leaving 11 bases not matched to a gene. The CDR3 runs to 17 residues. The CDR3 bases are TGTGCCAGCAGAAACGGGTTAGCGGGGGCGTACCAAGAGACCCAGTACTTC. This encodes CASRNGLAGAYQETQYF.

V is TRBV10-3 and J is TRBJ1-2; no reliable D call. V was trimmed by 3 bases and J by 4 bases, leaving 18 bases between them. This CDR3 comprises 16 residues. CDR1 and CDR2 (germline): ENHRY, SYGVKD. CDR3 region: CAISDTYYQRSYGYTF. Here the CDR3 DNA reads TGTGCCATCAGTGATACATATTACCAGCGTTCCTATGGCTACACCTTC.

This clonotype showed up many times. The genes are TRBV7-9 and TRBJ1-6; perhaps TRBD1 as D (5 bases). V shed 3 bases and J shed 5 bases, with 11 bases lying between them. Germline V gene lookup returns CDR1 SEHNR and CDR2 FQNEAQ (reference sequence). The CDR3 runs 15 residues. CDR3 DNA: TGTGCCAGCAGCTTCAATCGGGGCCATAATTCACCCCTCCACTTT. Its protein is CASSFNRGHNSPLHF.

The rearrangement uses TRBV20-1 and TRBJ1-2, with TRBD1 matching 9 bases. CDR1 is DFQATT and CDR2 is SNEGSKA in the germline V gene (reference sequence). The CDR3 is 13 amino acids. V was clipped by 4 bases and J by 3 bases; unmatched bases: 3. CDR3 sequence: CSATRQGDYGYTF. The CDR3 region has the DNA TGCAGTGCTACCCGACAGGGGGACTATGGCTACACCTTC.

CDR3 sequence: CASSEREECGYTF. CDR3 nucleotides: TGTGCCAGCAGTGAGAGGGAGGAGTGTGGCTACACCTTC. This chain links TRBV2 with TRBJ1-2; D ambiguous. The CDR3 is 13 amino acids. V lost 3 bases and J lost 7, with 12 bases in between. In germline, CDR1 is SNHLY, CDR2 FYNNEI.

At least ten counts were recorded for this clonotype. The chain employs TRBV28 and TRBJ1-5; D gene uncertain. Germline CDR1 MDHEN, CDR2 SYDVKM. With 8 bases removed from V and 1 base from J, the gap between germline ends came to 18 bases. CDR3 length: 16 amino acids. The CDR3 reads CASAFGPQTSNQPQHF. In DNA, the CDR3 is TGTGCCAGCGCTTTTGGGCCACAGACAAGCAATCAGCCCCAGCATTTT. The full variable domain, with the rest looked up from reference TRBV28 and TRBJ1-5, is DVKVTQSSRYLVKRTGEKVFLECVQDMDHENMFWYRQDPGLGLRLIYFSYDVKMKEKGDIPEGYSVSREKKERFSLILESASTNQTSMYLCASAFGPQTSNQPQHFGDGTRLSIL.

The chain is built from TRBV2 and TRBJ2-7; TRBD2 matches at 9 bases. The CDR3 contains 14 residues. V was pared by 4 bases and J by 6 bases, with 7 bases of the junction left unmatched. In germline, CDR1 is SNHLY, CDR2 FYNNEI. CDR3 residues: CASSVVAGDGEQYF. The CDR3 bases are TGTGCCAGCAGTGTTGTAGCGGGAGATGGCGAGCAGTACTTC.

This chain connects TRBV10-3 to TRBJ2-3; D gene unclear. V shed 6 bases and J shed 2 bases, with 9 bases lying between them. This CDR3 is 13 amino acids long. The V gene's germline CDR1 is ENHRY and CDR2 SYGVKD. The CDR3 is CAISGPNTDTQYF. In DNA, the CDR3 is TGTGCCATCAGCGGACCGAACACAGATACGCAGTATTTT.